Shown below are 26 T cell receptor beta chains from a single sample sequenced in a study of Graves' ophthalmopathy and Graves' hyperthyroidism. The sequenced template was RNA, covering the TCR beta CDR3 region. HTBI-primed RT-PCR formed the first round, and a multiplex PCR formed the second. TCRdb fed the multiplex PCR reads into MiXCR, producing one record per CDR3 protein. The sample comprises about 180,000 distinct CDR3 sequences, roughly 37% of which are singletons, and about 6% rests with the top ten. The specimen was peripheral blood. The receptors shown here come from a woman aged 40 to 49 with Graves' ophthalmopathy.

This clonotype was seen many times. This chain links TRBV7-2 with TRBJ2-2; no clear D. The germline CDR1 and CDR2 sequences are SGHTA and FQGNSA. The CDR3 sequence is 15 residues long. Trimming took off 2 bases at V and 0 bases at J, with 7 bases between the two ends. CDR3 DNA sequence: TGTGCCAGCAGCTTAATCGGAGCGAACACCGGGGAGCTGTTTTTT. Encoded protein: CASSLIGANTGELFF.

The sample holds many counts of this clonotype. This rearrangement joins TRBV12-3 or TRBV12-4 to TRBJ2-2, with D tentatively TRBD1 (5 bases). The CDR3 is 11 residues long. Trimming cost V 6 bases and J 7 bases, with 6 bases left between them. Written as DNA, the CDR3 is TGTGCCAGCAGAGGACACGGGGAGCTGTTTTTT. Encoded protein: CASRGHGELFF.

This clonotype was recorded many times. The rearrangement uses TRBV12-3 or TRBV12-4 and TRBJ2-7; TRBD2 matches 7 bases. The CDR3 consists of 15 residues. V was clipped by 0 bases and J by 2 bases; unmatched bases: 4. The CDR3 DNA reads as TGTGCCAGCAGTTTAGCTGGACTAGGGACCTACGAGCAGTACTTC. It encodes CASSLAGLGTYEQYF.

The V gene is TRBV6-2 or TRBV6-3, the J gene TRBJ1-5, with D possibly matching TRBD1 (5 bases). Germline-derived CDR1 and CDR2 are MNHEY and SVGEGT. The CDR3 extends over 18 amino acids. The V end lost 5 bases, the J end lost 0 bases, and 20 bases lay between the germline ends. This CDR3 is CASSPFDPGVFSNQPQHF. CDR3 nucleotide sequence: TGTGCCAGCAGTCCCTTTGACCCGGGGGTTTTTAGCAATCAGCCCCAGCATTTT.

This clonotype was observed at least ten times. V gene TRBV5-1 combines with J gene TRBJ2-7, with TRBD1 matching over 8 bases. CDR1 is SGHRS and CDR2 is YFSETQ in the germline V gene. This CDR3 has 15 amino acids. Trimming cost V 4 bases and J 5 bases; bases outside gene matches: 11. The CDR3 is CASSQTGTGGDEQYF. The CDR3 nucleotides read TGCGCCAGCAGCCAAACCGGGACAGGAGGCGACGAGCAGTACTTC.

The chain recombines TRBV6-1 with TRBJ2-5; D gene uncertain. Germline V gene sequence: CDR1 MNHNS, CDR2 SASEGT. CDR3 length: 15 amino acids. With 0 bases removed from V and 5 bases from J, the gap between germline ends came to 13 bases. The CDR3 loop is CASSEADSRYETQYF. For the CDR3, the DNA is TGTGCCAGCAGTGAAGCCGACTCCCGGTATGAGACCCAGTACTTC.

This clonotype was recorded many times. For the CDR3, the DNA is TGCAGCGTGAGCTCTGGGGCCAACGTCCTGACTTTC. The encoded protein is CSVSSGANVLTF. V and J are TRBV29-1 and TRBJ2-6; D gene ambiguous. There are 12 residues in the CDR3. The V end lost 6 bases, the J end lost 0 bases, and 3 bases lay between the germline ends. Germline CDR1 SQVTM, CDR2 ANQGSEA.

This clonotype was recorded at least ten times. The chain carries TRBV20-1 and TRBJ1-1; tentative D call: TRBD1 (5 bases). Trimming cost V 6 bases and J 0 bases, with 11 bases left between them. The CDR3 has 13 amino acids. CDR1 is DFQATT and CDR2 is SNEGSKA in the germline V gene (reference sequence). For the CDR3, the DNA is TGCAGTGCCGAGGGACGGATGAACACTGAAGCTTTCTTT. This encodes CSAEGRMNTEAFF.

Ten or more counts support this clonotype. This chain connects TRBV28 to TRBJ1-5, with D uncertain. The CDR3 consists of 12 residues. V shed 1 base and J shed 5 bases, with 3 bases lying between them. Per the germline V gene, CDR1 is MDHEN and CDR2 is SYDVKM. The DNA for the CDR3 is TGTGCCAGCAGTTTATCGGATCAGCCCCAGCATTTT. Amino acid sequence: CASSLSDQPQHF.

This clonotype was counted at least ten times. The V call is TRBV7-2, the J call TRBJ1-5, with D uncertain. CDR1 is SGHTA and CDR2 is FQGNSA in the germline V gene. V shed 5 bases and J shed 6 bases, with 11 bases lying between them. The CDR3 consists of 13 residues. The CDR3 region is CASSAAGGQPQHF. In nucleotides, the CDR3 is TGTGCCAGCAGCGCCGCGGGAGGTCAGCCCCAGCATTTT.

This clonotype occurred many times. CDR3 in DNA: TGTGCCAGCAGTGATATGGCAGATGAAGCTTTCTTT. It encodes CASSDMADEAFF. The J gene is TRBJ1-1, the V gene TRBV6-1, with unresolved D. This CDR3 comprises 12 residues. Looked up from germline, CDR1 is MNHNS and CDR2 is SASEGT. V lost 3 bases and J lost 7, with 9 bases in between.

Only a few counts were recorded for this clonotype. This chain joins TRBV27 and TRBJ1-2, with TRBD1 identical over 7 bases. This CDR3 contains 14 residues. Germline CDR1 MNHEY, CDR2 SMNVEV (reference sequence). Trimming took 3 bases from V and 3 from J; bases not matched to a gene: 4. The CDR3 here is CASSLNRGYYGYTF. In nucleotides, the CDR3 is TGTGCCAGCAGTTTGAACAGGGGTTACTATGGCTACACCTTC.

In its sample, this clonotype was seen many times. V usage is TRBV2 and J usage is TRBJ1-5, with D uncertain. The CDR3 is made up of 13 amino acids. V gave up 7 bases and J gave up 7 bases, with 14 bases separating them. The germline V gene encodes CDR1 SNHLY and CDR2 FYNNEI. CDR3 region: CASTGEMGQPQHF. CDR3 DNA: TGTGCCAGCACCGGGGAGATGGGCCAGCCCCAGCATTTT.

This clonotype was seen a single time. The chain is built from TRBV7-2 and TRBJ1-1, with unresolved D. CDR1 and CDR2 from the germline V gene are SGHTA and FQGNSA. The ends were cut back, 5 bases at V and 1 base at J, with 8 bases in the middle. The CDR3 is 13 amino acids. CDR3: CASSITRNTEAFF. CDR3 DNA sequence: TGTGCCAGCAGCATCACACGGAACACTGAAGCTTTCTTT.

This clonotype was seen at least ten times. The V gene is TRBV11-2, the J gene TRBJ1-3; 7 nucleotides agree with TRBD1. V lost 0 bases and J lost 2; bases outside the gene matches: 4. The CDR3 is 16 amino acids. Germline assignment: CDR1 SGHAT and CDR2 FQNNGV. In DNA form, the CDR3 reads TGTGCCAGCAGCTTAGACGCACAGGGGACTGGAAACACCATATATTTT. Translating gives CASSLDAQGTGNTIYF.

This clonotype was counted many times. The CDR3 coding sequence is TGTGCCAGCAGCCAAGATTGGGCTGGGGGAGTTACGGCCTACGAGCAGTACTTC. Its translation is CASSQDWAGGVTAYEQYF. The genes are TRBV3-1 and TRBJ2-7; D is possibly TRBD1 or TRBD2 (5 bases each). Looked up from germline, CDR1 is LGHDT and CDR2 is YNNKEL (reference sequence). V dropped 0 bases and J dropped 2 bases, with 20 bases sitting between them. The CDR3 consists of 18 residues.

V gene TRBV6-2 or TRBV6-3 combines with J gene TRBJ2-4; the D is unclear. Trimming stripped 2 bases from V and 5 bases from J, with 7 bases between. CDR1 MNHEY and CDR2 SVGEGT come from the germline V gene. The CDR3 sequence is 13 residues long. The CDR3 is CASSYDRENIQYF. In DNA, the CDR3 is TGTGCCAGCAGTTACGATCGGGAAAACATTCAGTACTTC.

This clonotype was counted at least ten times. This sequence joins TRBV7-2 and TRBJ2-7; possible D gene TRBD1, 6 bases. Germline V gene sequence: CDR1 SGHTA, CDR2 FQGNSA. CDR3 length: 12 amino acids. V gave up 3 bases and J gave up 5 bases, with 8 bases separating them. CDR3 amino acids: CASSFTGNEQYF. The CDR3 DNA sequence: TGTGCCAGCAGCTTTACAGGGAACGAGCAGTACTTC.

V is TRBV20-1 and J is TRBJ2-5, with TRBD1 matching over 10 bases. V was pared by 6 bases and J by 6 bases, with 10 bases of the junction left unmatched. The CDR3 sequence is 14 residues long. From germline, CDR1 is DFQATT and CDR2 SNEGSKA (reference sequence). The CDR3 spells CSAKRTGGSKTQYF. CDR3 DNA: TGCAGTGCCAAAAGGACAGGGGGATCAAAGACCCAGTACTTC.

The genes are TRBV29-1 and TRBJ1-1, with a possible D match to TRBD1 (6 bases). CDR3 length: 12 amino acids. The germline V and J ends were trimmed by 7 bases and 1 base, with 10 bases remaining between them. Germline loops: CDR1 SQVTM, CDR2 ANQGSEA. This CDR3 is CSAGGRNTEAFF. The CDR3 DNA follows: TGCAGCGCCGGGGGCCGGAACACTGAAGCTTTCTTT.

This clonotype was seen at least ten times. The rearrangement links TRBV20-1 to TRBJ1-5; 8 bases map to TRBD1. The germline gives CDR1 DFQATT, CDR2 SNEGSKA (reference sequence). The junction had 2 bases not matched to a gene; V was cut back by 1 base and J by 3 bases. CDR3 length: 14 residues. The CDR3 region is CSARADRDNQPQHF. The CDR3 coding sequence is TGCAGTGCTAGAGCGGACAGGGACAATCAGCCCCAGCATTTT.

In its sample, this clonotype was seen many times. The CDR3 DNA sequence: TGCAGCGCTGGGGGACAGCGAGAAGCTTTCTTT. It translates to CSAGGQREAFF. The chain links TRBV29-1 to TRBJ1-1; 7 bases line up with TRBD1. The V segment lost 7 bases and the J segment 8 bases; nucleotides outside the gene matches: 7. CDR1 and CDR2 (germline): SQVTM, ANQGSEA. CDR3 length: 11 residues.

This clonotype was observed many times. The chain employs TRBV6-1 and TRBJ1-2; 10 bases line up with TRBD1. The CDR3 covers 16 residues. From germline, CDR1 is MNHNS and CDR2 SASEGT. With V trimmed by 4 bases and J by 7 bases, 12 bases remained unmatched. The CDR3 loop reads CASSVTGTGAFGGYTF. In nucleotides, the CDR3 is TGTGCCAGCAGTGTTACCGGGACAGGGGCGTTTGGTGGCTACACCTTC.

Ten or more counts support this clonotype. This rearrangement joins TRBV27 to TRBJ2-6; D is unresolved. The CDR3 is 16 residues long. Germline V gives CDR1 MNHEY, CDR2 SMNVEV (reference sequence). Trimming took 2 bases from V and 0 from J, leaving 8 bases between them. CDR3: CASSLRAVSGANVLTF. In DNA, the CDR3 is TGTGCCAGCAGTTTAAGGGCAGTCTCTGGGGCCAACGTCCTGACTTTC.

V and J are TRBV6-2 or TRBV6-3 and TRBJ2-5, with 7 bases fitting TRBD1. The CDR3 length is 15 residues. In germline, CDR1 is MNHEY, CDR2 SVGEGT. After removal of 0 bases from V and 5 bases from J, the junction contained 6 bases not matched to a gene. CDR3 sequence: CASSYSGQSRETQYF. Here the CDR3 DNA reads TGTGCCAGCAGTTACTCGGGACAGTCCAGGGAGACCCAGTACTTC.

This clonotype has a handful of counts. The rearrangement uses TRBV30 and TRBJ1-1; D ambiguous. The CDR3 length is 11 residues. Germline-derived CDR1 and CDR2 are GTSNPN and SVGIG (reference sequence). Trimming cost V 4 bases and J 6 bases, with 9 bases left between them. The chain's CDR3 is CAWTGEAEAFF. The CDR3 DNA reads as TGTGCCTGGACTGGGGAGGCTGAAGCTTTCTTT.